This TCR beta chain is drawn from a study of T cells in Graves' hyperthyroidism and ophthalmopathy. Across the whole study: It was at initial diagnosis, before any treatment, that peripheral blood was collected.

General study points: In blood, most of the thyroid clonotypes expanded above 0.001 were also present.

Trimming took 6 bases from V and 6 from J, leaving 12 bases between them. Germline-derived CDR1 and CDR2 are MNHNS and SASEGT. The length of the CDR3 is 13 residues. Notes on this clonotype: Its antigen is unidentified.

Orbital computed tomography and thyroid ultrasound, together with serum TRAb and thyroxine and clinical symptoms, were used for diagnoses. The PBMCs were sourced from fresh peripheral blood (around 10 ml). From RNA transcripts, TCR beta CDR3 regions were amplified. Using the HTBI primer set, a first-round RT-PCR was run on the TCR CDR3. Each CDR3 protein gets one entry after TCRdb re-called the multiplex PCR reads with MiXCR. The sample has over 250,000 distinct CDR3 sequences; over 15% are singletons. Sequencing used blood. The genes are TRBV6-1 and TRBJ1-3; D ambiguous. This TCR came from a woman aged 55-75 years with Graves' ophthalmopathy. The DNA for the CDR3 is TGTGCCAGCAGGAGACACGGCGAAAACACCATATATTTT. Its protein is CASRRHGENTIYF.